Sequencing of this TCR beta chain was carried out in a study of shared T cell receptors in the human thymus. Germline V gives CDR1 LGHNA, CDR2 YNFKEQ. The length of the CDR3 is 13 residues. With 5 bases removed from V and 5 bases from J, the gap between germline ends came to 10 bases. Here immunoSEQ multiplex PCR was the method, and the copy in TCRdb shows in-frame clones only, minus some. The table shows over 350,000 clones, with approximately 95% occurring only once. This TCR was sampled from a human donor. Sequences were obtained from thymocytes. The V call is TRBV4-2, the J call TRBJ2-1; maybe TRBD2 (5 bases). The CDR3 coding sequence is TGTGCCAGCAGCTATACTAGAGACAATGAGCAGTTCTTC. Encoded protein: CASSYTRDNEQFF.